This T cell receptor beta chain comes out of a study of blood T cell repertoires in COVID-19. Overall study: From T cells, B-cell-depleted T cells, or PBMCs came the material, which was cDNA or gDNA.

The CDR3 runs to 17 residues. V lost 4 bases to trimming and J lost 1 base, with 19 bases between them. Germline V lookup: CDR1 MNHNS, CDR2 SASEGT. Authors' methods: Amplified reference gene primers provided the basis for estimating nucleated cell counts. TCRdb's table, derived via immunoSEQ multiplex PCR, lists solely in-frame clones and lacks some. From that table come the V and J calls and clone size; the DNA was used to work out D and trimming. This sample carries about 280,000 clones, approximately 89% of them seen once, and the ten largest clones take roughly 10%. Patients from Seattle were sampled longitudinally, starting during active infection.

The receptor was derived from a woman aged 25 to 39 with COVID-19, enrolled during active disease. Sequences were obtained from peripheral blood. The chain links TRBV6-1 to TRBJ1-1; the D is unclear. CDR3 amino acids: CASSANPPTARNTEAFF. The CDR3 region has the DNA TGTGCCAGCAGTGCGAATCCCCCTACTGCCCGGAACACTGAAGCTTTCTTT.